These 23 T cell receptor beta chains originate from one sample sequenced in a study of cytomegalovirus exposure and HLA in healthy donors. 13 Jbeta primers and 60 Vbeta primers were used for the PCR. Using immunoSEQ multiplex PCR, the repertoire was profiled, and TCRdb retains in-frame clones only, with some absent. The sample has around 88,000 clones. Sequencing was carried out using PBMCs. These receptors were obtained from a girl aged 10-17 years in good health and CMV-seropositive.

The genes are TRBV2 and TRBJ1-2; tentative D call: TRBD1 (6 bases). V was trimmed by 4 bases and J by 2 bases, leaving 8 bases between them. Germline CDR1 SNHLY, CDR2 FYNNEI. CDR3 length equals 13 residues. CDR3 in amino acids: CASSGTANYGYTF. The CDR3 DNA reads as TGTGCCAGCAGTGGGACAGCAAACTATGGCTACACCTTC.

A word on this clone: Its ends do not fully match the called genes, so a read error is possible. In nucleotides, the CDR3 is TGTGCTAGTGGTTTGGGGGGAGGGGGATCCTCTTTT. It encodes CASGLGGGGSSF. The chain is built from TRBV12-5 and TRBJ1-5, with D maybe TRBD1 (6 bases). This CDR3 has 12 residues. Germline CDR1 LGHNT, CDR2 FRNRAP.

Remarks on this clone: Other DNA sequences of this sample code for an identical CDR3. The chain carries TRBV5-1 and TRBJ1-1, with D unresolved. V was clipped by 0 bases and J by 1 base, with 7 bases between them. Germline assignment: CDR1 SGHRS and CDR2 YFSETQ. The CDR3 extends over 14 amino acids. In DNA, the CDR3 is TGCGCCAGCAGCTTGGCCCCGGGGAACACTGAAGCTTTCTTT. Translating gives CASSLAPGNTEAFF.

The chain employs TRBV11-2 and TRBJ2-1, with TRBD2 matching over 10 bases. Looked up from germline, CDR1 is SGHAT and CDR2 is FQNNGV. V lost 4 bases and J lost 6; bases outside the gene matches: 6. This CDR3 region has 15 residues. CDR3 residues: CASSSLAGDFNEQFF. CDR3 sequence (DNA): TGTGCCAGCAGCTCTCTAGCGGGGGACTTCAATGAGCAGTTCTTC.

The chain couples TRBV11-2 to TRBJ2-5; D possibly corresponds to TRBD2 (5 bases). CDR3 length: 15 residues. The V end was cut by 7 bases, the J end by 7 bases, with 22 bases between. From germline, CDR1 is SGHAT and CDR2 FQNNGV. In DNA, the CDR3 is TGTGCCAGCACCGGACTGGCGGTCCGAGAGGGGACCCAGTACTTC. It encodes CASTGLAVREGTQYF.

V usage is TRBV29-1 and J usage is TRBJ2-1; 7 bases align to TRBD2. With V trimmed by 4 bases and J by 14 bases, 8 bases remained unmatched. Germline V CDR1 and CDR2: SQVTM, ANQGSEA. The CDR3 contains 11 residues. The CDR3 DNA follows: TGCAGCGTTGTGGCGGGGGTATGGGAGTTCTTC. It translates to CSVVAGVWEFF.

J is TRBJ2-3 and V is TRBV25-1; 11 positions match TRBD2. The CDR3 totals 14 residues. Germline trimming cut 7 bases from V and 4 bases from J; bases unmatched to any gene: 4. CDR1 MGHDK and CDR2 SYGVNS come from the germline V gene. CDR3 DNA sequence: TGTGCCAGCACCCTAGCGGGGGGCTCAGATACGCAGTATTTT. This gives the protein CASTLAGGSDTQYF.

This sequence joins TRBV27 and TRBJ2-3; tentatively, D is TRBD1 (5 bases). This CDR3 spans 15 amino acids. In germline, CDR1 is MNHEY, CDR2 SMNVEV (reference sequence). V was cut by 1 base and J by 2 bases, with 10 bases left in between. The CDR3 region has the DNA TGTGCCAGCAGTTTATGGGGCAAAATCACAGATACGCAGTATTTT. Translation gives CASSLWGKITDTQYF.

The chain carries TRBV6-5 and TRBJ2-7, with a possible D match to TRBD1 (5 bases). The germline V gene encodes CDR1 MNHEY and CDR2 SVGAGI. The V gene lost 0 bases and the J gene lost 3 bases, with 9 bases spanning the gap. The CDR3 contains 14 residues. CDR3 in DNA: TGTGCCAGCAGTTACTCATTAGGGGACTACGAGCAGTACTTC. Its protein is CASSYSLGDYEQYF.

CDR3 loop: CASSALAGGPYEQYF. The CDR3 DNA reads as TGTGCCAGTAGTGCATTAGCGGGGGGACCCTACGAGCAGTACTTC. The rearrangement uses TRBV19 and TRBJ2-7; 10 bases align to TRBD2. With 5 bases clipped from V and 2 bases from J, the junction kept 6 bases outside the gene matches. The germline V gene encodes CDR1 LNHDA and CDR2 SQIVND (reference sequence). The CDR3 sequence is 15 residues long. Based on the CDR3 plus reference TRBV19 and TRBJ2-7, the full variable domain is DGGITQSPKYLFRKEGQNVTLSCEQNLNHDAMYWYRQDPGQGLRLIYYSQIVNDFQKGDIAEGYSVSREKKESFPLTVTSAQKNPTAFYLCASSALAGGPYEQYFGPGTRLTVT.

The CDR3 nucleotides read TGTGCCAGTAGTATAGATGTGGGGACAGGGACAGATACGCAGTATTTT. Protein sequence: CASSIDVGTGTDTQYF. The rearrangement uses TRBV19 and TRBJ2-3; TRBD1 agrees at 9 bases. Germline trimming cut 0 bases from V and 3 bases from J; bases unmatched to any gene: 4. The CDR3 extends over 16 amino acids. Germline values: CDR1 LNHDA, CDR2 SQIVND (reference sequence).

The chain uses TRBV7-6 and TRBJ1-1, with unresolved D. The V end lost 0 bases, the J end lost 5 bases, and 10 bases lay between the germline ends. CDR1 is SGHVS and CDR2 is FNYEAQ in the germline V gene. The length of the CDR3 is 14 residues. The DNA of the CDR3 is TGTGCCAGCAGCTTAGCGATAACAGAGACTGAAGCTTTCTTT. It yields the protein CASSLAITETEAFF.

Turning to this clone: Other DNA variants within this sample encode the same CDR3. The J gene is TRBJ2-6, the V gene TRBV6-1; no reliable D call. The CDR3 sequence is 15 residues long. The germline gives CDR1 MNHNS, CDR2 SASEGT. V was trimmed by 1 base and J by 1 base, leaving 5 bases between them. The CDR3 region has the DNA TGTGCCAGCAGTGAAGTTATATCTGGGGCCAACGTCCTGACTTTC. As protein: CASSEVISGANVLTF.

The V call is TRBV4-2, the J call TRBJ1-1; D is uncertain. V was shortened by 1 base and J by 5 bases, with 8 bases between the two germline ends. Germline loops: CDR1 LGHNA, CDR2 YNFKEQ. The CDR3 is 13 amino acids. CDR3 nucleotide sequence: TGTGCCAGCAGCCAAGGGGAGGTGACTGAAGCTTTCTTT. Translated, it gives CASSQGEVTEAFF.

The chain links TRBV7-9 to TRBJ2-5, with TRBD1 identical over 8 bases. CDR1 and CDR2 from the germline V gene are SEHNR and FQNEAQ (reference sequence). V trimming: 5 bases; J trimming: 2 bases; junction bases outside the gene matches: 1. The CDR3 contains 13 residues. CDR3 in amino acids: CASSNRGQETQYF. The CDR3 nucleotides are TGTGCCAGCAGCAACAGGGGGCAAGAGACCCAGTACTTC.

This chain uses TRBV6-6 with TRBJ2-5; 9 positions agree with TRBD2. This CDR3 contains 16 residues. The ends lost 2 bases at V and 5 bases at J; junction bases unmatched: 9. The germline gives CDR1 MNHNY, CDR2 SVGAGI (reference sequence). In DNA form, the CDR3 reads TGTGCCAGCAGTTACCCTGCGGGGGGGGCGGGGGAGACCCAGTACTTC. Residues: CASSYPAGGAGETQYF.

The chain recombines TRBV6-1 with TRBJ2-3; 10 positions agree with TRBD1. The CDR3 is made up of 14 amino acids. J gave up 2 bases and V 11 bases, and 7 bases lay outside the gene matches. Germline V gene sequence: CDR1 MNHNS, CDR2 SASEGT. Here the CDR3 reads CAGDRGSPTDTQYF. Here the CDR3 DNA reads TGTGCCGGGGACAGGGGCTCCCCCACAGATACGCAGTATTTT.

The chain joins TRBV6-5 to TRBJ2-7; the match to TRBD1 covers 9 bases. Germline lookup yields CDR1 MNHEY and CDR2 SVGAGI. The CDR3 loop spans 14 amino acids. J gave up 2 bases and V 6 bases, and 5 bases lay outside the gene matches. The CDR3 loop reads CASSLQGAPYEQYF. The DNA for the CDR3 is TGTGCCAGCAGCCTACAGGGGGCCCCCTACGAGCAGTACTTC.

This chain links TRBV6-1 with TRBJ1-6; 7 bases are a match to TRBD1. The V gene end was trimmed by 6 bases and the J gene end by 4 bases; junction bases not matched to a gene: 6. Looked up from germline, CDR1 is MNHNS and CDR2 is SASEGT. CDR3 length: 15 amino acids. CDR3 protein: CASREQGLYNSPLHF. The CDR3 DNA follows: TGTGCCAGCAGGGAACAGGGGTTATATAATTCACCCCTCCACTTT.

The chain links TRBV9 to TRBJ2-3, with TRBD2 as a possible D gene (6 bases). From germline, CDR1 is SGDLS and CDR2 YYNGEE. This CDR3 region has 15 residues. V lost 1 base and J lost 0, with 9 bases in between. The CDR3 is CASSVLASSTDTQYF. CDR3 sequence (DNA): TGTGCCAGCAGCGTACTAGCGAGTAGCACAGATACGCAGTATTTT. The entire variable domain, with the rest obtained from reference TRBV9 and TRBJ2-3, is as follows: DSGVTQTPKHLITATGQRVTLRCSPRSGDLSVYWYQQSLDQGLQFLIQYYNGEERAKGNILERFSAQQFPDLHSELNLSSLELGDSALYFCASSVLASSTDTQYFGPGTRLTVL.

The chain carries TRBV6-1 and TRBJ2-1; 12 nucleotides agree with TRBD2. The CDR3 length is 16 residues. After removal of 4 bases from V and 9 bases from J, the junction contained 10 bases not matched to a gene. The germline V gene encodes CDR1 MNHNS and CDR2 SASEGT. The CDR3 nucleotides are TGTGCCAGCAGTGCGAGCCTAGCGGGGGGGCAGGGTGAGCAGTTCTTC. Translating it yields CASSASLAGGQGEQFF.

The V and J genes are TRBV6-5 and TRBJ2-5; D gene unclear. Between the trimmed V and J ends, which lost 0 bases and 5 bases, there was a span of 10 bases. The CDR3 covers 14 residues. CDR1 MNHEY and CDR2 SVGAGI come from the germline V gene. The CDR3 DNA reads TGTGCCAGCAGTTACTCGGCTTTATCGGAGACCCAGTACTTC. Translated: CASSYSALSETQYF.

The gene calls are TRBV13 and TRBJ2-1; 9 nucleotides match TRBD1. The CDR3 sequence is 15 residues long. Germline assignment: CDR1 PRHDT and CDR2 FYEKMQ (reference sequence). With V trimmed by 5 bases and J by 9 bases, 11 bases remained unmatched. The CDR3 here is CASSAPDRGSPEQFF. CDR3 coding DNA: TGTGCCAGCAGCGCCCCGGACAGGGGATCTCCTGAGCAGTTCTTC.